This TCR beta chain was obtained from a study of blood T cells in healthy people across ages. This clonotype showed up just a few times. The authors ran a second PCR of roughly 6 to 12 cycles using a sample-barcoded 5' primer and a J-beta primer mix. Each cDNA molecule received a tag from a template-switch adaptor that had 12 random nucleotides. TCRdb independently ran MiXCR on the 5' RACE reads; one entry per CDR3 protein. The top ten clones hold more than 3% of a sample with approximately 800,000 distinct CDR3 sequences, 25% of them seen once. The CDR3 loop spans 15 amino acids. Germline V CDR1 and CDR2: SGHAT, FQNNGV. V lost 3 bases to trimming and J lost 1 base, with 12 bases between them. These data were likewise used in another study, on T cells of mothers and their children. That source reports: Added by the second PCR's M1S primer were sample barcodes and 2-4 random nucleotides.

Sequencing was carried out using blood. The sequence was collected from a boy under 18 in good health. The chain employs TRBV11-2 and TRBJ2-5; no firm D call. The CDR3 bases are TGTGCCAGCAGCTTTCACACGGGTCGCCAAGAGACCCAGTACTTC. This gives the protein CASSFHTGRQETQYF.